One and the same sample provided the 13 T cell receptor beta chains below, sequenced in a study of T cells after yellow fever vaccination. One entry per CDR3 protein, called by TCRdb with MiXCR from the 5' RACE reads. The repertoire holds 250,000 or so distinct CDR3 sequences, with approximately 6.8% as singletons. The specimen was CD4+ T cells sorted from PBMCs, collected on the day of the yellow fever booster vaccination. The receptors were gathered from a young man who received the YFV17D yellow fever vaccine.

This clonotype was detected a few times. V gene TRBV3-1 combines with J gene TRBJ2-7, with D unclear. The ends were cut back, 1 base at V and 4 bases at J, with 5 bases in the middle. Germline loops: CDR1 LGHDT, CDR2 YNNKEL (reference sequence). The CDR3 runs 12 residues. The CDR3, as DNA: TGTGCCAGCAGCCAAGCGGGTTACGAGCAGTACTTC. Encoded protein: CASSQAGYEQYF.

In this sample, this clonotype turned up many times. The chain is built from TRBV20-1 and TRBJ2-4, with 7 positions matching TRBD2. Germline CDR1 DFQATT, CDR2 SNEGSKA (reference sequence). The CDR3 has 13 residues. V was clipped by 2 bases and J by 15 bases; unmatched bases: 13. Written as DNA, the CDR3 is TGCAGTGCTAGAAAGGCTCGGGCGGGAGATCGGTACTTC. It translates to CSARKARAGDRYF.

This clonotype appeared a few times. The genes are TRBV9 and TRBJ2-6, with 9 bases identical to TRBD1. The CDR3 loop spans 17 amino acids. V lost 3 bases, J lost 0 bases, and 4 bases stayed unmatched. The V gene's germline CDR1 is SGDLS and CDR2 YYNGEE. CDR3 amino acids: CASSAGQGNSGANVLTF. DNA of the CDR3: TGTGCCAGCAGCGCGGGACAGGGAAACTCTGGGGCCAACGTCCTGACTTTC. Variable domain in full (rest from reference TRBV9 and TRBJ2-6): DSGVTQTPKHLITATGQRVTLRCSPRSGDLSVYWYQQSLDQGLQFLIQYYNGEERAKGNILERFSAQQFPDLHSELNLSSLELGDSALYFCASSAGQGNSGANVLTFGAGSRLTVL.

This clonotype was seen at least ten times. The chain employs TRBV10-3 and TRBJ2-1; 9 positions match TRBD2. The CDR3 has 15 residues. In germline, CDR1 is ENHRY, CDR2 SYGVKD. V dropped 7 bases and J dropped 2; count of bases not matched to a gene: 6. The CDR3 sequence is CAITKSGRTYNEQFF. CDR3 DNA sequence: TGTGCCATCACCAAGAGCGGGAGGACCTACAATGAGCAGTTCTTC.

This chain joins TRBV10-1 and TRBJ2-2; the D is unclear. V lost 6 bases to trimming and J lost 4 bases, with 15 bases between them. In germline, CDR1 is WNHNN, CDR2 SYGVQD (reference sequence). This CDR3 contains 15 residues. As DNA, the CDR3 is TGCGCCAGCAGCAAAGGAACCGCTGGCACCGGGGAGCTGTTTTTT. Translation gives CASSKGTAGTGELFF.

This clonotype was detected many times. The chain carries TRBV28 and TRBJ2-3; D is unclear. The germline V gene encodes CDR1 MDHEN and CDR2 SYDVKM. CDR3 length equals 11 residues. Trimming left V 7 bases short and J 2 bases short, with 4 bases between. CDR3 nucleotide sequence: TGTGCCAGCACCACCACAGATACGCAGTATTTT. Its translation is CASTTTDTQYF.

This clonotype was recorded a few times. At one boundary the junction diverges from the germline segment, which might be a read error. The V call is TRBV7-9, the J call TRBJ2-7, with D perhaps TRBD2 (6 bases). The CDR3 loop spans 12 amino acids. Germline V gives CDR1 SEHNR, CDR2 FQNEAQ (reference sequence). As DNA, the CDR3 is TGTGCCAGCAGCTCCCATGAAACGGGACTCAACTTC. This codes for CASSSHETGLNF.

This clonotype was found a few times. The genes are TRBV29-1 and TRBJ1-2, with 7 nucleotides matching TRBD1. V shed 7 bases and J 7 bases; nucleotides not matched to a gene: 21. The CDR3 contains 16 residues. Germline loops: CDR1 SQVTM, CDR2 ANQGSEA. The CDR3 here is CSAYKSEGASFGGYTF. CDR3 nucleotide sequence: TGCAGCGCCTATAAGTCGGAGGGGGCGAGTTTCGGTGGCTACACCTTC.

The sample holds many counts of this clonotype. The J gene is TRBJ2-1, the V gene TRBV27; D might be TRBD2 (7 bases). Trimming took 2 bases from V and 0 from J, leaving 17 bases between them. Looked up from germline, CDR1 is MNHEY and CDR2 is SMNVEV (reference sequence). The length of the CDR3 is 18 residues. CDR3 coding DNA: TGTGCCAGCAGTTTAAGGGGGAGGGGAGTCCTCTCCTACAATGAGCAGTTCTTC. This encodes CASSLRGRGVLSYNEQFF.

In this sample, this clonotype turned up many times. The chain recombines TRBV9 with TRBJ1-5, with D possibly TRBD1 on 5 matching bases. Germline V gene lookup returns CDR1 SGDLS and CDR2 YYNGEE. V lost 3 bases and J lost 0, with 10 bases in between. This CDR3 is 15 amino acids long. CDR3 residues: CASSARGVSNQPQHF. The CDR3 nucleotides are TGTGCCAGCAGCGCCCGAGGGGTTAGCAATCAGCCCCAGCATTTT. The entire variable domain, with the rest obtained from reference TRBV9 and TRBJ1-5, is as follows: DSGVTQTPKHLITATGQRVTLRCSPRSGDLSVYWYQQSLDQGLQFLIQYYNGEERAKGNILERFSAQQFPDLHSELNLSSLELGDSALYFCASSARGVSNQPQHFGDGTRLSIL.

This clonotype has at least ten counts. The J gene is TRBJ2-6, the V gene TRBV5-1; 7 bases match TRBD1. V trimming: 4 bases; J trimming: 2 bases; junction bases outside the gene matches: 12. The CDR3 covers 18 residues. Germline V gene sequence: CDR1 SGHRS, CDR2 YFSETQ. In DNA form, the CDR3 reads TGCGCCAGCAGCGGCACCGGGACAGCAAATCCTGGGGCCAACGTCCTGACTTTC. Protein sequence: CASSGTGTANPGANVLTF.

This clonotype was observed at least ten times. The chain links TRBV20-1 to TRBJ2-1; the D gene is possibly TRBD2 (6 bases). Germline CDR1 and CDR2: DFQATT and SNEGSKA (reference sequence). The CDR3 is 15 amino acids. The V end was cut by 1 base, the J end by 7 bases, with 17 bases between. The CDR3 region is CSARVIAARRNEQFF. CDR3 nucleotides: TGCAGTGCTAGAGTCATAGCGGCACGCAGGAATGAGCAGTTCTTC.

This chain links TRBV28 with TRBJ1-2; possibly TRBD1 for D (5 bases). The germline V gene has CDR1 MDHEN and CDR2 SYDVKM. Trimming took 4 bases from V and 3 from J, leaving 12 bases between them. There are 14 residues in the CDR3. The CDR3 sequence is CASSSPGRYYGYTF. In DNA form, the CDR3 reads TGTGCCAGCAGTTCACCGGGACGGTACTATGGCTACACCTTC.